Listed below are T cell receptor beta chains from one sample, sequenced in a study of blood T cell repertoires in COVID-19. Data came from immunoSEQ multiplex PCR; TCRdb stores just in-frame clones and leaves some out. The table lists approximately 210,000 clones, around four fifths of them singletons. Sequencing used peripheral blood. The source is a man in his thirties or forties with active or convalescent COVID-19. Each CDR3 is given with its conserved first and last residue. The order of the fields is clone size, D gene, J gene, V gene, CDR3 protein, CDR3 DNA. A D gene is named only where the DNA matches it firmly. For some rows the clone size is stated as once, few or many, or as a class when expanded; others skip it.

- TRBD2 TRBJ2-1 TRBV5-1 CASTPAAGGPHEQFF TGCGCCAGCACCCCCGCAGCGGGAGGGCCCCATGAGCAGTTCTTC
- - TRBJ1-2 TRBV5-4 CASSSPTGFDYGYTF TGTGCCAGCAGCTCCCCAACAGGGTTTGACTATGGCTACACCTTC
- TRBD1 TRBJ1-2 TRBV4-2 CASSPDRDYGYTF TGTGCCAGCAGCCCGGACAGGGACTATGGCTACACCTTC
- - TRBJ1-4 TRBV30 CAWSLRAGAEKLFF TGTGCCTGGAGTCTGAGGGCAGGTGCTGAAAAACTGTTTTTT
- - TRBJ1-4 TRBV4-1 CASSPPGQTNEKLFF TGCGCCAGCAGCCCCCCGGGACAAACTAATGAAAAACTGTTTTTT
- TRBD1 TRBJ2-7 TRBV11-2 CASSFTGTGAYEQYF TGTGCCAGCAGCTTTACCGGGACAGGGGCCTACGAGCAGTACTTC
- TRBD2 TRBJ2-3 TRBV7-3 CASSSRLAGGTDTQYF TGTGCCAGCAGCTCCAGACTAGCGGGGGGCACAGATACGCAGTATTTT
- TRBD1 TRBJ1-4 TRBV4-3 CASSQEVPRGLSNEKLFF TGCGCCAGCAGCCAAGAAGTTCCAAGGGGGCTTTCTAATGAAAAACTGTTTTTT
once TRBD1 TRBJ2-2 TRBV24-1 CATSAQGVLGELFF TGTGCCACCAGTGCTCAGGGGGTCCTTGGAGAGCTGTTTTTT
- - TRBJ1-1 TRBV6-6 CASSYSPSVNTEAFF TGTGCCAGCAGTTACTCGCCCTCGGTGAACACTGAAGCTTTCTTT
- TRBD2 TRBJ2-1 TRBV6-5 CASRLAGGSYNEQFF TGTGCCAGCAGACTAGCGGGGGGTTCCTACAATGAGCAGTTCTTC